The 3 T cell receptor beta chains in this list originate from one sample, sequenced in a study of T-cell memory formation after mild COVID-19. MiXCR, applied by TCRdb to the 5' RACE reads, yields one record per CDR3 protein. The sample includes 380,000 or so distinct CDR3 sequences, roughly an eighth of them seen just once. The specimen sequenced was PBMCs or a T cell subset sorted from them (not recorded which). The receptors originated from a man between 18 and 29 years old who had mild COVID-19 (a few samples of this study predate the infection). Cell type and time point are not known.

This clonotype occurred a few times. This chain connects TRBV29-1 to TRBJ2-3, with 7 bases identical to TRBD1. In germline, CDR1 is SQVTM, CDR2 ANQGSEA. The CDR3 consists of 14 residues. Trimming at V came to 3 bases and at J to 4 bases, leaving 7 bases not matched to a gene. Here the CDR3 DNA reads TGCAGCGTTGAGCTCACAGGGGCTGCAGATACGCAGTATTTT. The encoded protein is CSVELTGAADTQYF.

This clonotype was counted between two and nine times. The chain couples TRBV12-3 or TRBV12-4 to TRBJ2-4, with D possibly matching TRBD1 (6 bases). The CDR3 covers 16 residues. The V gene lost 3 bases and the J gene lost 2 bases, with 14 bases spanning the gap. Here the CDR3 DNA reads TGTGCCAGCAGTTTGAGGGGGTTCGTAACCAAAAACATTCAGTACTTC. It yields the protein CASSLRGFVTKNIQYF.

This clonotype was seen many times. This chain connects TRBV5-1 to TRBJ1-6; D unresolved. The V gene's germline CDR1 is SGHRS and CDR2 YFSETQ. Trimming took off 4 bases at V and 7 bases at J, with 12 bases between the two ends. This CDR3 comprises 14 residues. The CDR3 DNA reads as TGCGCCAGCAGCCCCGAATGGGTGAATTCACCCCTCCACTTT. Translated, it gives CASSPEWVNSPLHF.